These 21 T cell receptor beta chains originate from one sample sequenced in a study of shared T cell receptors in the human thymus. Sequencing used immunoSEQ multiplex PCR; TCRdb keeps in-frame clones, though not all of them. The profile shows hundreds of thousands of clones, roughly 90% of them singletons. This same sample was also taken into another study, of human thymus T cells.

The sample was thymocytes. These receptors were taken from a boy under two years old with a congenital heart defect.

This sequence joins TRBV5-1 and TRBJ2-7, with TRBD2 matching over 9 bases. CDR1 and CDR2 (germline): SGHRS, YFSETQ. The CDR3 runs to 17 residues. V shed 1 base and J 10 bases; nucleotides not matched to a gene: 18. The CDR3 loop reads CASSLTGYPGLAILQYF. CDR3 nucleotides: TGCGCCAGCAGCTTGACGGGATACCCGGGACTAGCCATCCTACAGTACTTC.

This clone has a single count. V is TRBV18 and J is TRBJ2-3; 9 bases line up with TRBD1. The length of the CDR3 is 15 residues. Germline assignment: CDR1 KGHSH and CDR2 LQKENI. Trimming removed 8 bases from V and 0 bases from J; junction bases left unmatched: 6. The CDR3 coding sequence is TGTGCCAGCGGCACAGGGGGCTCTAGCACAGATACGCAGTATTTT. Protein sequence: CASGTGGSSTDTQYF.

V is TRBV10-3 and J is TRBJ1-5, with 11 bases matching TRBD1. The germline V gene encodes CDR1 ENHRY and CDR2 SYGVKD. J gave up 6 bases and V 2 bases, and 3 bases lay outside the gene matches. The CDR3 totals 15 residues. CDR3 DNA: TGTGCCATCAGTGAGGGGGACAGGGGGGCTCAGCCCCAGCATTTT. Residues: CAISEGDRGAQPQHF.

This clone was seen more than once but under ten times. The CDR3 region has the DNA TGTGCCAGCAGCTTGCGCGACAACACAGATACGCAGTATTTT. It encodes CASSLRDNTDTQYF. The gene calls are TRBV5-4 and TRBJ2-3; D unclear. V shed 1 base and J shed 2 bases, with 8 bases lying between them. This CDR3 is built from 14 residues. CDR1 and CDR2 (germline): SGHNT, YYREEE (reference sequence).

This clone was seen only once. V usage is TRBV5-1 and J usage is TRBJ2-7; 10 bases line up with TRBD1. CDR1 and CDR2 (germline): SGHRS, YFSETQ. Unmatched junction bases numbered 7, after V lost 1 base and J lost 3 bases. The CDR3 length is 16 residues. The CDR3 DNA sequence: TGCGCCAGCAGCTTGCGCCTCCGGGACAGGGGCTACGAGCAGTACTTC. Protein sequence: CASSLRLRDRGYEQYF.

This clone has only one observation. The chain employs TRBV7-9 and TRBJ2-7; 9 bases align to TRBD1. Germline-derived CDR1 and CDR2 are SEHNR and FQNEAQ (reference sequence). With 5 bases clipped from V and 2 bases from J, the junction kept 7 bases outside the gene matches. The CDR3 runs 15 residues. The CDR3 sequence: CASSLKDRGPYEQYF. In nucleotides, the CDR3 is TGTGCCAGCAGCCTAAAGGACAGGGGCCCCTACGAGCAGTACTTC. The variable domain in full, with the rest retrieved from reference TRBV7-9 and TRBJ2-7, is DTGVSQNPRHKITKRGQNVTFRCDPISEHNRLYWYRQTLGQGPEFLTYFQNEAQLEKSRLLSDRFSAERPKGSFSTLEIQRTEQGDSAMYLCASSLKDRGPYEQYFGPGTRLTVT.

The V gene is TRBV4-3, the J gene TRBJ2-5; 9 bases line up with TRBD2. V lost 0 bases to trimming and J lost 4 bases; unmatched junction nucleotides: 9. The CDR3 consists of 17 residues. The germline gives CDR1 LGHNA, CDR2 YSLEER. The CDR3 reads CASSQDQVAGARETQYF. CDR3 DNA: TGCGCCAGCAGCCAAGATCAGGTAGCGGGAGCGAGAGAGACCCAGTACTTC.

CDR3 protein: CASSLDRGFTDTQYF. As DNA, the CDR3 is TGTGCCAGCAGCTTAGACAGGGGATTCACAGATACGCAGTATTTT. The chain joins TRBV7-9 to TRBJ2-3; 7 positions agree with TRBD1. The V gene's germline CDR1 is SEHNR and CDR2 FQNEAQ (reference sequence). V lost 1 base and J lost 2; bases outside the gene matches: 3. The CDR3 consists of 15 residues.

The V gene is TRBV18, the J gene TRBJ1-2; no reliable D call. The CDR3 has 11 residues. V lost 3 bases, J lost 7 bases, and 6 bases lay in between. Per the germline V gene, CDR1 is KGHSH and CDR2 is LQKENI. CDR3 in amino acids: CASSPLFGYTF. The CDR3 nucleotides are TGTGCCAGCTCACCCCTTTTTGGCTACACCTTC.

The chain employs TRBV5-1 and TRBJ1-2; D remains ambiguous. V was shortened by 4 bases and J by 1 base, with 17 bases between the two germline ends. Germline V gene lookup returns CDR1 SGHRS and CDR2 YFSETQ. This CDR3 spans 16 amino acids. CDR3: CASSPSTRSINYGYTF. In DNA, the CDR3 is TGCGCCAGCAGCCCTTCAACCCGGTCCATTAACTATGGCTACACCTTC.

The CDR3 protein is CASSQRGVLAGDREQYF. For the CDR3, the DNA is TGTGCCAGCAGCCAACGGGGAGTGCTAGCGGGAGATCGCGAGCAGTACTTC. J is TRBJ2-7 and V is TRBV14; TRBD2 agrees at 10 bases. There are 17 residues in the CDR3. The germline V gene encodes CDR1 SGHDN and CDR2 FVKESK. The trim removed 2 bases at V and 6 bases at J, leaving 13 bases unmatched. The entire variable domain, with the rest obtained from reference TRBV14 and TRBJ2-7, is as follows: EAGVTQFPSHSVIEKGQTVTLRCDPISGHDNLYWYRRVMGKEIKFLLHFVKESKQDESGMPNNRFLAERTGGTYSTLKVQPAELEDSGVYFCASSQRGVLAGDREQYFGPGTRLTVT.

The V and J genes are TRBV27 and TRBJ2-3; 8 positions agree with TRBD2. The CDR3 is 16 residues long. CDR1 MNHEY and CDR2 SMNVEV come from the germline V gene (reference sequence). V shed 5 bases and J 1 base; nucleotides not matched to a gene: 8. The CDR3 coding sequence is TGTGCCAGCAGTCCACCTAAAGCGGGAGGCACAGATACGCAGTATTTT. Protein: CASSPPKAGGTDTQYF.

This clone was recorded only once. This chain's CDR3 is CASGLISGTSPVPGEKLFF. The CDR3 nucleotides are TGTGCTAGTGGTTTGATCTCCGGGACAAGCCCTGTTCCTGGTGAAAAACTGTTTTTT. J is TRBJ1-4 and V is TRBV12-5; D perhaps matches TRBD1 (6 bases). Germline values: CDR1 LGHNT, CDR2 FRNRAP. Trimming removed 2 bases at V and 7 bases at J, with 26 bases between. The CDR3 is 19 residues long.

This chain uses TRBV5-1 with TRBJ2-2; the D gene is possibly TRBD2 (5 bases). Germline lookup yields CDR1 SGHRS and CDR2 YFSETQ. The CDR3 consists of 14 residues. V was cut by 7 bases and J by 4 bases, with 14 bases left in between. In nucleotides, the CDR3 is TGCGCCAGCTCGACGGCGGGTGTCACCGGGGAGCTGTTTTTT. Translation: CASSTAGVTGELFF.

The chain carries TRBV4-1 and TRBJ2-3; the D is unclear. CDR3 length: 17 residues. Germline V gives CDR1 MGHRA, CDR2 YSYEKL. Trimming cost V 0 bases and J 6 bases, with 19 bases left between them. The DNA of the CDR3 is TGCGCCAGCAGCCAAGATCTTGATAAGGTCAGAGGTGATACGCAGTATTTT. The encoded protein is CASSQDLDKVRGDTQYF.

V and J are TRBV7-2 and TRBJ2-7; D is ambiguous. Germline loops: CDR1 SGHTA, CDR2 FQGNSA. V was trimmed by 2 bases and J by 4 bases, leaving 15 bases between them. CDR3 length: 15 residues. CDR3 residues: CASSLLVGSRYEQYF. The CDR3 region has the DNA TGTGCCAGCAGCTTACTCGTCGGTTCGCGGTACGAGCAGTACTTC.

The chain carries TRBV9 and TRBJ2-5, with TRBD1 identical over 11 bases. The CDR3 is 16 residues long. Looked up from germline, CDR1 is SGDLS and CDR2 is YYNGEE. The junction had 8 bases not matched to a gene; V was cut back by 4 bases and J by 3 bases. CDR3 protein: CASSTRDRGTKETQYF. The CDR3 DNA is TGTGCCAGCAGCACCCGGGACAGGGGGACGAAAGAGACCCAGTACTTC.

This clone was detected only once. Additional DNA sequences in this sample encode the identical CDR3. The DNA of the CDR3 is TGCGCCAGCAGCTTGGCTCCGGGGACGAACACCGGGGAGCTGTTTTTT. This translates into CASSLAPGTNTGELFF. This chain uses TRBV5-1 with TRBJ2-2; tentatively, D is TRBD2 (5 bases). Trimming took 0 bases from V and 0 from J, leaving 9 bases between them. The germline gives CDR1 SGHRS, CDR2 YFSETQ. CDR3 length: 16 residues.

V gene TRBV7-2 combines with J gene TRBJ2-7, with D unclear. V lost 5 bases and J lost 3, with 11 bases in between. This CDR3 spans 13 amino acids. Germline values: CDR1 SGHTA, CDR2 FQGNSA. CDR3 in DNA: TGTGCCAGCAGCCCTCTCCGAGACTACGAGCAGTACTTC. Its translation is CASSPLRDYEQYF.

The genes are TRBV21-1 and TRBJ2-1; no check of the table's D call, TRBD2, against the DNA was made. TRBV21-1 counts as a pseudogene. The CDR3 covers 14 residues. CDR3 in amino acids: CASSKNWTANEQFF. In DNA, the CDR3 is TGTGCCAGCAGCAAAAATTGGACTGCCAATGAGCAGTTCTTC.

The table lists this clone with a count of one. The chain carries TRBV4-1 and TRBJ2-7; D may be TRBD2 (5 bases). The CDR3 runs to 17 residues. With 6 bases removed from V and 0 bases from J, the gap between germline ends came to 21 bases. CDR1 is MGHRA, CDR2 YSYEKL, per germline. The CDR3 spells CASRLEMSGISSYEQYF. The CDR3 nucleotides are TGCGCCAGCAGACTAGAAATGAGCGGTATAAGCTCCTACGAGCAGTACTTC.